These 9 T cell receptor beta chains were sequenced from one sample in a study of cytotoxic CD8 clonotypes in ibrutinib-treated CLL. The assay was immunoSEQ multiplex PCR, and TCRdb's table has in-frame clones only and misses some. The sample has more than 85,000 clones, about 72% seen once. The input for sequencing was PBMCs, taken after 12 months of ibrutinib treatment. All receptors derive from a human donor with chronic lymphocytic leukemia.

Written as DNA, the CDR3 is TGTGCCAGCAGCTTAGGAACGACAGTTTCCGTCCGGATAACCGGGGAGCTGTTTTTT. Its protein product is CASSLGTTVSVRITGELFF. The rearrangement joins TRBV11-3 to TRBJ2-2; possible D gene TRBD1, 5 bases. CDR3 length: 19 amino acids. The ends were cut back, 1 base at V and 5 bases at J, with 23 bases in the middle. Per germline, CDR1 SGHNT and CDR2 YENEEA.

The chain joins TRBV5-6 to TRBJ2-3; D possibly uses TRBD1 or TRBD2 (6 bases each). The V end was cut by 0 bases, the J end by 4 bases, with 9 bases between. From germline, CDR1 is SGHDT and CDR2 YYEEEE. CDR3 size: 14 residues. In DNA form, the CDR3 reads TGTGCCAGCAGCTTGGCGGGGGCCGCAGATACGCAGTATTTT. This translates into CASSLAGAADTQYF.

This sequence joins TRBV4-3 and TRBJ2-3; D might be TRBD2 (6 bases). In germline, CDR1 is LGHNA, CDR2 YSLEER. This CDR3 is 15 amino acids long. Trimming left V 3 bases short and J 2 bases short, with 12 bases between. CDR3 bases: TGCGCCAGCAGCCAGGGACTGACAAACACAGATACGCAGTATTTT. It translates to CASSQGLTNTDTQYF.

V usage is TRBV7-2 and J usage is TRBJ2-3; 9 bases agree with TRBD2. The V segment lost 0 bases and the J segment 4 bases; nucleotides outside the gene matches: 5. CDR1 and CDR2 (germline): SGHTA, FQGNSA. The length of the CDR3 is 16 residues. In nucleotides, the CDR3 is TGTGCCAGCAGCTTAGCGCTGGCTAGCGGGGCAGATACGCAGTATTTT. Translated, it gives CASSLALASGADTQYF.

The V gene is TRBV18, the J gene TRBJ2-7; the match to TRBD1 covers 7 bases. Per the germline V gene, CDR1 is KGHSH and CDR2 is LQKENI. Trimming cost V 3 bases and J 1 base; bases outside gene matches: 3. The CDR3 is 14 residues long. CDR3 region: CASSPTGPSYEQYF. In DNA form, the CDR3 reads TGTGCCAGCTCACCGACAGGGCCGTCCTACGAGCAGTACTTC.

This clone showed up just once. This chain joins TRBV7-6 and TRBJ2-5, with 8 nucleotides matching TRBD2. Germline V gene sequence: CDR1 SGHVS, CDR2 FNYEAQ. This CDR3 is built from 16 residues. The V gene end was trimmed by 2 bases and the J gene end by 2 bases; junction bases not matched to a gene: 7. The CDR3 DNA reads TGTGCCAGCAGCTTATATCAACTAGCGGAACAAGAGACCCAGTACTTC. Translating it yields CASSLYQLAEQETQYF.

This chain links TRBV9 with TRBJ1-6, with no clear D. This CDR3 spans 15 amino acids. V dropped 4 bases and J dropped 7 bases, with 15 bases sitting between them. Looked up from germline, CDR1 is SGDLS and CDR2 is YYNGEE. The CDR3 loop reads CASSSLEGKNSPLHF. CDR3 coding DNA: TGTGCCAGCAGCTCGCTGGAGGGAAAAAATTCACCCCTCCACTTT. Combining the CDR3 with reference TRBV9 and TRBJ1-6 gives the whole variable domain DSGVTQTPKHLITATGQRVTLRCSPRSGDLSVYWYQQSLDQGLQFLIQYYNGEERAKGNILERFSAQQFPDLHSELNLSSLELGDSALYFCASSSLEGKNSPLHFGNGTRLTVT.

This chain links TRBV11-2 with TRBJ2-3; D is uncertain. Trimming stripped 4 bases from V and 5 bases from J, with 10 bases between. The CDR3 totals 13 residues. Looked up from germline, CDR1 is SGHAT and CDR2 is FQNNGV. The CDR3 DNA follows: TGTGCCAGCAGCTCCGACCGAGGAGATACGCAGTATTTT. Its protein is CASSSDRGDTQYF.

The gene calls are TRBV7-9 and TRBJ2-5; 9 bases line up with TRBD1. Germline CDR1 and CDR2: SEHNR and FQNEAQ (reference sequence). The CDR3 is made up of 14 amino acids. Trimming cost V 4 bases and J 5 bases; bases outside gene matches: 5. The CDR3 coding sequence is TGTGCCAGCAGCTCGACGACAGGGGGGGAGACCCAGTACTTC. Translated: CASSSTTGGETQYF.